Detailed here is one T cell receptor (beta chain). Its matching antigen is unknown. These data originate in a study of cytomegalovirus exposure and HLA in healthy donors. Broader study findings: After further analysis at a later stage, under 20,000 TCR beta sequences were associated with HLA alleles at 0.05 false discovery rate. In terms of immune exposure information, only CMV serostatus was available.

The PCR ran on 60 Vbeta and 13 Jbeta primers. In the authors' methods: Later analysis identified tens of millions of unique TCR beta chains, around 10 million shared. Profiled with immunoSEQ multiplex PCR; TCRdb holds only in-frame clones, not every one. D and trimming come from the DNA, and the V and J calls and clone size come from that table. The table lists roughly 180,000 clones, approximately 81% of them singletons, with around 0.26% in the top ten. Per the germline V gene, CDR1 is GTSNPN and CDR2 is SVGIG (reference sequence). CDR3 length: 15 residues. V shed 1 base, J shed 4 bases, and the junction held 5 bases outside the gene matches.

Material for sequencing was PBMCs. The chain recombines TRBV30 with TRBJ1-4; the match to TRBD1 covers 8 bases. The receptor's source is a boy aged 10-17 years in good health and CMV-seronegative. The CDR3 nucleotides are TGTGCCTGGAGTGGTCAGGGACAGGTTAATGAAAAACTGTTTTTT. Translated: CAWSGQGQVNEKLFF.